This T cell receptor beta chain comes out of a study of siplizumab effects on memory and regulatory T cells. Findings of the study overall: Naive T cells appeared more diverse than memory cells and seemed to be major alloresponse contributors. Many proliferating CD4+ or CD8+ clones remained unclassified. Roughly 75-95% of them could not be assigned either a naive or a memory phenotype. Siplizumab significantly reduced alloreactive sequences traceable to unstimulated CD4+ memory cells. Solely a minor proportion of alloreactive clones could be assigned to unstimulated subsets.

Assay used: immunoSEQ multiplex PCR; TCRdb lists only in-frame clones, some missing. The table has about 56,000 clones, less than 98% seen once. About this clone: Antigen specificity is unknown.

This CDR3 is built from 13 residues. Germline V gives CDR1 LNHNV, CDR2 YYDKDF (reference sequence). V lost 4 bases, J lost 0 bases, and 6 bases lay in between. The chain has TRBV15 and TRBJ1-2; the D is unclear. This sequence was found in a human donor in good health. Material: naive CD8+ T cells sorted from blood. Here the CDR3 DNA reads TGTGCCACCAGCACAACAGCTAACTATGGCTACACCTTC. Translation gives CATSTTANYGYTF.